This section outlines one TCR beta chain sequence together with its context. The V gene end was trimmed by 4 bases and the J gene end by 8 bases; junction bases not matched to a gene: 7. Germline CDR1 is SGHTA and CDR2 is FQGNSA. The CDR3 covers 14 residues. Produced via immunoSEQ multiplex PCR; TCRdb's table is partial and in-frame only. The sample comprises about 220,000 clones, 80% to 85% of which are singletons, and around 5.4% rests with the top ten. The sample is drawn from a study of blood T cell repertoires in COVID-19. This receptor was taken from a human donor in a cohort sampled during active COVID-19. The V gene is TRBV7-2, the J gene TRBJ2-1; 8 bases are a match to TRBD1. Sequencing was done on a sample of peripheral blood. CDR3: CASSSQGAIDEQFF. CDR3 in DNA: TGTGCCAGCAGCTCCCAGGGGGCTATAGATGAGCAGTTCTTC.